This T cell receptor beta chain was sequenced in a study of control samples from healthy donors and cancer patients. TCRdb's table, derived via immunoSEQ multiplex PCR, lists solely in-frame clones and lacks some. Of around 170,000 clones in the sample, 88% were seen once. This CDR3 is built from 15 residues. In germline, CDR1 is SNHLY, CDR2 FYNNEI. Between the trimmed V and J ends, which lost 6 bases and 0 bases, there was a span of 12 bases. Sequencing was performed on blood. The sequence was obtained from a woman in her twenties or thirties in good health. This chain joins TRBV2 and TRBJ1-3; the D gene is possibly TRBD1 (5 bases). The CDR3 sequence is CASRRTPNSGNTIYF. For the CDR3, the DNA is TGTGCCAGCAGACGGACACCAAACTCTGGAAACACCATATATTTT.